One and the same sample provided the 5 T cell receptor beta chains below, sequenced in a study of CD8 T cells in ankylosing spondylitis. One entry per CDR3 protein, called by TCRdb with MiXCR from the 5' RACE reads. This table has hundreds of thousands of distinct CDR3 sequences, more than 25% appearing once. Material for sequencing was blood, either unsorted or a sorted T cell fraction (not recorded which). The receptors originated from a male donor with ankylosing spondylitis or in good health (not recorded which).

The V gene is TRBV12-3 or TRBV12-4, the J gene TRBJ2-5; D could derive from TRBD1 or TRBD2 (5 bases each). V lost 3 bases, J lost 1 base, and 15 bases lay in between. CDR3 length: 16 residues. CDR3 DNA: TGTGCCAGCAGTTTGCTTGGGGGTTGGACCCAAGAGACCCAGTACTTC. Its protein product is CASSLLGGWTQETQYF.

The chain links TRBV11-1 to TRBJ2-3; weak D call: TRBD1 (5 bases). The CDR3 runs 13 residues. Germline CDR1 reads SGHAT; CDR2 reads FQDESV (reference sequence). Trimming pared 3 bases from V and 6 bases from J, leaving 10 bases between. CDR3 coding DNA: TGTGCCAGCAGCTTCAGGGCTTCGGATACGCAGTATTTT. It is translated as CASSFRASDTQYF.

The chain has TRBV4-1 and TRBJ2-1; 7 bases are shared with TRBD2. CDR1 is MGHRA and CDR2 is YSYEKL in the germline V gene. This CDR3 is built from 16 residues. Trimming at V came to 4 bases and at J to 3 bases, leaving 9 bases not matched to a gene. In DNA form, the CDR3 reads TGCGCCAGCAGCCTTAAGTGGGACTACAACTACAATGAGCAGTTCTTC. Protein product: CASSLKWDYNYNEQFF.

CDR3 DNA: TGTGCCAGCAGCTTGGTCGGGGGAAACACCGGGGAGCTGTTTTTT. Translation gives CASSLVGGNTGELFF. The V and J genes are TRBV5-4 and TRBJ2-2, with D possibly matching TRBD2 (6 bases). Germline CDR1 reads SGHNT; CDR2 reads YYREEE (reference sequence). The CDR3 spans 15 residues. V was shortened by 0 bases and J by 2 bases, with 8 bases between the two germline ends.

For this clonotype: This sequence may be a read error, since a much larger clone differs from it by one base. This chain joins TRBV6-1 and TRBJ2-3; the match to TRBD2 covers 9 bases. This CDR3 spans 15 amino acids. V shed 2 bases, J shed 1 base, and the junction held 1 base outside the gene matches. Per germline, CDR1 MNHNS and CDR2 SASEGT. Here the CDR3 reads CASSESSGGTDTQYF. The CDR3 DNA reads as TGTGCCAGCAGTGAATCTAGCGGGGGCACAGATACGCAGTATTTT.